The T cell receptor (beta chain) under discussion was sequenced for a study of cytomegalovirus exposure and HLA in healthy donors. In the study overall: Within an early data release were 65 million to 90 million unique TCRs drawn from HLA-typed donors.

Notes on the study in general: Productive status was seen about 90% or about 30% of the time for most TCR beta V segments in an earlier analysis. Clonal expansion, a later analysis showed, was greater in HLA-associated TCR beta chains than in equally common others.

The PCR made use of 60 Vbeta and 13 Jbeta primers. Using immunoSEQ multiplex PCR, the repertoire was profiled, and TCRdb retains in-frame clones only, with some absent. This sample yields around 130,000 clones, of which about 80% are seen a single time; around 3% belongs to the top ten. Details on this clone: The antigen is not known.

The sequenced material came from PBMCs. The origin of this receptor is a boy under 10 years old in good health and CMV-seronegative.

CDR3 nucleotide sequence: TGCGCCAGCCGGCGGGGTGGGGATGAAGCTTTCTTT. This encodes CASRRGGDEAFF. V is TRBV5-1 and J is TRBJ1-1; no clear D. The germline V gene has CDR1 SGHRS and CDR2 YFSETQ. The V gene lost 7 bases and the J gene lost 7 bases, with 14 bases spanning the gap. This CDR3 contains 12 residues.